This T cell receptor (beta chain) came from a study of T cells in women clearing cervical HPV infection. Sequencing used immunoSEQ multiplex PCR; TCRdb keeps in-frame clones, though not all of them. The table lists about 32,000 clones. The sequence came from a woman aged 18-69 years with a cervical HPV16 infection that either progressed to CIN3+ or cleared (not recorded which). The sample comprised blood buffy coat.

CDR3 sequence: CASSLWTSPIGGELFF. Partial CDR3 DNA: TGTGCCAGCAGCCTTTGGACTAGTCCTATAGGCGGGGAG. The chain uses TRBV6-2 or TRBV6-3 and TRBJ2-2; the match to TRBD2 covers 7 bases. The CDR3 is cut off 3 residues early in the read; its end comes from the germline J gene. V gave up 6 bases and J gave up 7 bases; unmatched junction bases: 14. This CDR3 has 16 amino acids. Germline V gives CDR1 MNHEY, CDR2 SVGEGT.